This T cell receptor (beta chain) emerged from a study of blood T cell repertoires in COVID-19. Study summary: Samples representing acute and convalescent COVID-19 were sourced from the United States, Italy and Spain.

This CDR3 spans 13 amino acids. Losses at the gene ends were 8 bases for V and 12 bases for J; bases not matched to a gene: 15. Germline CDR1 is MNHEY and CDR2 is SVGAGI. Produced via immunoSEQ multiplex PCR; TCRdb's table is partial and in-frame only. The sample comprises 200,000 to 250,000 clones, around 87% of which are singletons, and more than 6.5% rests with the top ten. Sequencing input: peripheral blood. The chain couples TRBV6-5 to TRBJ2-5, with 7 bases lining up with TRBD1. This TCR came from a woman aged 65 to 85 with active or convalescent COVID-19. CDR3 sequence reads: CASARTGNGPKYF. CDR3 nucleotide sequence: TGTGCCAGCGCCAGGACAGGCAATGGGCCGAAGTACTTC.